This T cell receptor beta chain was profiled in a study of beta chain features in type 1 diabetes (dated by TCRdb to between 2018 and 2020). For context, the study as a whole: No differences in mean age, gender distribution, total cell number or subset yield were found between patients and healthy donors. Across all samples, almost 110 million sorted cells were examined, and cell number per subset correlated strongly with RNA yield. The study compared TCRB repertoires of sorted circulating CD4+ T cell subsets between recently diagnosed type 1 diabetes patients and matched healthy donors. Regulatory and stem cell-like memory subsets were obtained from only 8 patients and roughly eight healthy donors, while naive and central memory subsets were obtained from all 30 or so donors.

Looking up the germline V gene yields CDR1 SGHRS and CDR2 YFSETQ. V is pruned by 1 base and J by 9 bases, leaving 7 bases of the junction without a gene match. There are 15 amino acids in the CDR3, from cysteine to phenylalanine inclusive. Left in the record is the CDR3 DNA by itself, 45 bases read in frame from the first base. This clone was counted only a few times. It has no known antigen specificity. No quality values exist for individual bases; no much larger clone is one base distant. Study-wide conclusions, independent of this receptor: Naive, central memory and regulatory TCRB repertoires appeared to be more similar among patients than among healthy donors. A moderate but significant shortening of TCRB CDR3 length was observed in type 1 diabetes patients in all four CD4+ subsets. PCR may preferentially amplify shorter templates, but because patient and control samples were amplified and corrected together, any resulting skew would affect both groups equally. Because small numbers of individuals were included in the HLA sub-analyses, any influence of HLA type on TCRB rearrangement was left unresolved. Fewer insertions and more nucleotide deletions at VDJ recombination sites were observed in patients with type 1 diabetes, implying thymic rearrangement abnormalities. Sequencing cDNA rather than genomic DNA could over-represent highly expressing activated cells, although activation and CD3 levels did not differ between groups.

Each donor gave one peripheral blood draw, averaging approximately 110 mL, which was collected into heparinised tubes. Naive, central memory, regulatory and stem cell-like memory CD4+ T cells were sorted on a BD FACSAria II using a panel including CD45RO, CCR7, CD25, CD127, CD95 and CD27. All sorted populations exceeded 95% purity. PBMCs were isolated immediately by Lymphoprep density gradient centrifugation and stained directly without culture. So that batch effects would be minimized, each experiment stained and sorted samples in pairs, pairing one healthy donor with one patient. The entire amount of isolated RNA was reverse transcribed using the High Capacity cDNA Reverse Transcription Kit, so the sequenced TCRB transcripts were expressed ones. Deep immunoSEQ sequencing was performed on naive, central memory and regulatory T cell samples, with an average of roughly 3.6 million total reads per sample. After sorted cells were lysed in RLT buffer, RNA was extracted with DNase-treated RNeasy Micro or Mini kits, with the choice depending on cell number. To prevent cross-contamination, each cell subset was processed individually, whereas patient and healthy donor samples were processed jointly. The immunoSEQ multiplex PCR was used to amplify TCRB sequences from cDNA, generating 87-bp fragments that spanned the CDR3 region. Amplicons were sequenced on the Illumina HiSeq platform. As for the authors' bioinformatics: PCR bias was corrected computationally using synthetic template baselines, and reads within Hamming distance 2 were collapsed, with unmergeable singletons discarded. Reads were aligned against IMGT to assign V, D and J genes, CDR3 length and insertions or deletions at six rearrangement sites. Within each subset, clonotype counts were normalized to sorted cell number, after which true diversity and Gini coefficients were computed with the tcR R package. The overlap coefficient, calculated on TCRB nucleotide sequences, was used to quantify repertoire sharing. TCRdb limited this immuneACCESS table to in-frame rearrangements with V and J called. A share of clones is missing; checked studies link under half to unresolved V genes, and the rest is unexplained. That table is the source of V, J and clone size, and D and trimming were worked out from the DNA. The sample profile shows over 150,000 clones; about 7.9% of them were found once. Clones ranked in the top ten supply 0.5% of the sample.

The V and J genes are TRBV5-1 and TRBJ2-1, and 10 junctional nucleotides match TRBD2. Sequences were obtained from central memory CD4+ T cells from blood. This clonotype was obtained from a man younger than 30 with type 1 diabetes. The CDR3 amino acid sequence is: CASSLRPAGGIEQFF. The DNA reads TGCGCCAGCAGCTTGCGGCCAGCGGGGGGGATTGAGCAGTTCTTC.